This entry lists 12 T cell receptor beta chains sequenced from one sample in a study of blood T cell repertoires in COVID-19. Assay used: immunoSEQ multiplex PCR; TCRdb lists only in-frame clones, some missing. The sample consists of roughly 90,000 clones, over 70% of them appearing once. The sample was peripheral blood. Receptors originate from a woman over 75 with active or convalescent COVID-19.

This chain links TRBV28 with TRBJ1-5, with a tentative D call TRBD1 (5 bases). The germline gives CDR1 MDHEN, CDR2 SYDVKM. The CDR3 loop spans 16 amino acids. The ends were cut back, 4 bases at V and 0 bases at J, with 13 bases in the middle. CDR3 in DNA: TGTGCCAGCAGTTACTCGACAGAGTATAGCAATCAGCCCCAGCATTTT. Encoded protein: CASSYSTEYSNQPQHF.

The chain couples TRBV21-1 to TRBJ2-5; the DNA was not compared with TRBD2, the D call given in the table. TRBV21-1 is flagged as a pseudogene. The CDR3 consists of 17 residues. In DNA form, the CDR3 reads TGTGCCAGCAGCAAATTGGTAGCGGGCATCCTTAAAGAGACCCAGTACTTC. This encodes CASSKLVAGILKETQYF.

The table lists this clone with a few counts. The CDR3 spells CASSTDGHLYGYTF. The CDR3 DNA reads as TGTGCCAGCAGTACCGATGGACATCTCTATGGCTACACCTTC. This chain connects TRBV6-5 to TRBJ1-2, with D perhaps matching TRBD1 (5 bases). Per germline, CDR1 MNHEY and CDR2 SVGAGI. Trimming stripped 5 bases from V and 4 bases from J, with 14 bases between. The CDR3 is 14 residues long.

The CDR3 region is CASREPGQVYEQYF. The CDR3 DNA follows: TGTGCCAGCAGGGAACCGGGACAGGTCTACGAGCAGTACTTC. The genes are TRBV28 and TRBJ2-7; TRBD1 matches 8 bases. V dropped 6 bases and J dropped 3; count of bases not matched to a gene: 7. The CDR3 loop spans 14 amino acids. The V gene's germline CDR1 is MDHEN and CDR2 SYDVKM.

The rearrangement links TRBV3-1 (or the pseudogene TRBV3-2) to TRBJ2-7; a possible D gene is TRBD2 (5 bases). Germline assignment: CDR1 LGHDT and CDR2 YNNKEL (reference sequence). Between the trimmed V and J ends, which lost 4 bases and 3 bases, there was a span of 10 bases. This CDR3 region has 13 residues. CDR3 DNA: TGTGCCAGCAGCCCGCCCGGGGTCTACGAGCAGTACTTC. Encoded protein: CASSPPGVYEQYF.

CDR3 residues: CASSQDSLYTQYF. The CDR3 coding sequence is TGCGCCAGCAGCCAAGATAGTCTTTATACGCAGTATTTT. The chain carries TRBV4-1 and TRBJ2-3; D is ambiguous. Trimming shortened V by 0 bases and J by 7 bases, and 8 bases separated the two germline ends. Germline V gene lookup returns CDR1 MGHRA and CDR2 YSYEKL. The CDR3 has 13 amino acids.

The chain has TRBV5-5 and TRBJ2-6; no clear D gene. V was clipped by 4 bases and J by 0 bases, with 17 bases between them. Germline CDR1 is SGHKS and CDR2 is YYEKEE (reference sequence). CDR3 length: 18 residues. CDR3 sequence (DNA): TGTGCCAGCAGCCGCAGTATCGACTGGAGCTCTGGGGCCAACGTCCTGACTTTC. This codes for CASSRSIDWSSGANVLTF.

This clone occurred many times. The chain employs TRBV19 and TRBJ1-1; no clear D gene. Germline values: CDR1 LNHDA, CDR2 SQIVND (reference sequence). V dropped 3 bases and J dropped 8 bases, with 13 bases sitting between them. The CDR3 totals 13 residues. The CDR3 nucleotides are TGTGCCAGTAGTATCACCTCCCCACACGAAGCTTTCTTT. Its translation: CASSITSPHEAFF.

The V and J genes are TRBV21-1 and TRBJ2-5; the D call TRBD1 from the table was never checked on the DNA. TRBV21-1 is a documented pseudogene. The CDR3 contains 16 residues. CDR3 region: CASSAKGAQSRETQYF. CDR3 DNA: TGTGCCAGCAGCGCTAAGGGGGCGCAAAGTCGAGAGACCCAGTACTTC.

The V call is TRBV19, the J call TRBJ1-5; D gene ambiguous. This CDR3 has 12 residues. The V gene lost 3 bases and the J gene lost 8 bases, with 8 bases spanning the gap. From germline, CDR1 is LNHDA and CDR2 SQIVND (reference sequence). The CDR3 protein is CASSMAAKPQHF. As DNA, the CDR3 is TGTGCCAGTAGTATGGCGGCGAAGCCCCAGCATTTT.

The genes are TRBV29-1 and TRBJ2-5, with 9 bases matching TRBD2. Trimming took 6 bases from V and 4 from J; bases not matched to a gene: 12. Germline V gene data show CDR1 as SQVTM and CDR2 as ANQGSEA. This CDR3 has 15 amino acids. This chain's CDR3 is CSVLGTSRDGETQYF. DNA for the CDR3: TGCAGCGTGCTGGGGACTAGCCGTGATGGAGAGACCCAGTACTTC.

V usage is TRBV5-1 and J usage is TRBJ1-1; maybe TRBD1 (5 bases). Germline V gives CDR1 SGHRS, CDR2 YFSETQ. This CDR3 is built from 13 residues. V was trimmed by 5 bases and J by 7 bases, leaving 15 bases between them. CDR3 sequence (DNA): TGCGCCAGCAGTCTTCAGACAGAGTATGAAGCTTTCTTT. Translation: CASSLQTEYEAFF.